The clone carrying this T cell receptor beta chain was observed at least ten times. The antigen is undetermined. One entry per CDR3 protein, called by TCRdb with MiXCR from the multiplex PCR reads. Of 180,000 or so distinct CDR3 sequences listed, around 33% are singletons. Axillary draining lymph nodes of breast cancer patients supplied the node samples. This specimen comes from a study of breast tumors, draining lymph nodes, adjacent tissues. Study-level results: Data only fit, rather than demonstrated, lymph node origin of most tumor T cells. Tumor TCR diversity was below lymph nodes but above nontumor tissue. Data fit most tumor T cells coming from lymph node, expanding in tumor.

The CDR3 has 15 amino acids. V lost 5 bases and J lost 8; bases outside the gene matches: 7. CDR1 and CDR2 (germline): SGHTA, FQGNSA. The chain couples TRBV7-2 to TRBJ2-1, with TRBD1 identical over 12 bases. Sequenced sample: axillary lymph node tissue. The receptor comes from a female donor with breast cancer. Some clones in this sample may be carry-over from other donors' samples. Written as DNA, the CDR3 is TGTGCCAGCAGCGAAGGGACAGGGGGCCTGTATGAGCAGTTCTTC. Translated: CASSEGTGGLYEQFF.